This is a list of T cell receptor beta chains from one sample in a study of CD8 T cells in Susac syndrome. TCRdb processed the immunoSEQ multiplex PCR reads anew with MiXCR; each CDR3 protein has one entry. This sample has roughly 200,000 distinct CDR3 sequences; over 90% occur once, and the top ten carry just over 0.08%. Sequenced: CD4+ T cells from PBMCs. The receptors shown here come from a human donor with multiple sclerosis. Each CDR3 is given with its conserved first and last residue. The order of the fields is V gene, CDR3 protein.

>TRBV20-1
CSATLGGEAFF
>TRBV3-1
CASSHRGYEQYF
>TRBV12-3/TRBV12-4
CASSRAGGNYGYTF
>TRBV20-1
CSARGPRGFTDTQYF
>TRBV3-1
CASSRPWGQGANVLTF
>TRBV20-1
CSAGGQGRTEAFF
>TRBV10-3
CAISDPAQGYEQYF
>TRBV15
CATSRDMSRNEQFF
>TRBV29-1
CSVREGGMNTEAFF
>TRBV30
CAWSPGTDNEKLFF
>TRBV3-1
CASSPQGSNYGYTF
>TRBV7-9
CASAAYNEQFF
>TRBV2
CASSVLRADTQYF
>TRBV6-5
CASSYDRSGANVLTF
>TRBV18
CASSPGSRVETQYF
>TRBV29-1
CSVGGRVDQPQHF
>TRBV20-1
CSAIWSETQYF
>TRBV15
CATSRDSAGATGEQYF
>TRBV29-1
CSVEAGGGYTF
>TRBV12-3/TRBV12-4
CASRLAGASQETQYF
>TRBV6-4
CASSGDRSYNEQFF
>TRBV5-4
CASSLRTSPYNEQFF
>TRBV27
CASRPRGYGYTF
>TRBV6-1
CASSDREGGELFF
>TRBV12-3/TRBV12-4
CASSLRWNTEAFF
>TRBV11-2
CASSLGFGEQFF
>TRBV6-5
CASSRGAWDSEAFF
>TRBV7-2
CASSQWGADTQYF
>TRBV20-1
CSADRGSQQFF
>TRBV20-1
CSARERQNRGHEQYF
>TRBV30
CAWSVQTGGSEKLFF